This TCR beta chain was documented in a study of T cell changes during pregnancy in multiple sclerosis. CDR1 is SGDLS, CDR2 YYNGEE, per germline. Losses at the gene ends were 0 bases for V and 5 bases for J; bases not matched to a gene: 1. The CDR3 is 15 amino acids. This table comes from immunoSEQ multiplex PCR, and its TCRdb copy is limited to in-frame clones, with some not included. Of more than 20,000 clones listed, about 82% were seen once; the top ten hold 15% to 18%. The source was CD8+ T cells from peripheral blood mononuclear cells, collected in the first trimester of pregnancy. This clonotype was sampled from a female donor in good health, enrolled as a control in a pregnancy study. V usage is TRBV9 and J usage is TRBJ2-3; 12 bases map to TRBD2. The CDR3 protein is CASSVGGLAGDTQYF. The CDR3 DNA follows: TGTGCCAGCAGCGTAGGGGGACTAGCGGGAGATACGCAGTATTTT.